This passage covers 14 T cell receptor beta chains from one sample sequenced in a study of T cells after yellow fever vaccination. TCRdb recomputed calls from the 5' RACE reads with MiXCR, one row per CDR3 protein. The sample holds 360,000 or so distinct CDR3 sequences, approximately 10% seen once. This specimen consisted of PBMCs, obtained on the day of the first yellow fever vaccination. These receptors were obtained from a young man who received the YFV17D yellow fever vaccine.

This clonotype was seen ten or more times. The gene calls are TRBV5-1 and TRBJ2-4; TRBD2 is a possible D gene (7 bases). Trimming took 4 bases from V and 1 from J, leaving 15 bases between them. The CDR3 length is 16 residues. Germline CDR1 and CDR2: SGHRS and YFSETQ. The DNA for the CDR3 is TGCGCCAGCAGCCCGAGGGGGGGGCAGGCCAAAAACATTCAGTACTTC. Its translation is CASSPRGGQAKNIQYF.

There are a few counts of this clonotype. The V gene is TRBV12-3 or TRBV12-4, the J gene TRBJ1-6; the D is unclear. The CDR3 is 14 residues long. Trimming took off 2 bases at V and 9 bases at J, with 11 bases between the two ends. The CDR3 sequence is CASSLQANSSPLHF. The DNA for the CDR3 is TGTGCCAGCAGTTTACAGGCGAATTCTTCACCCCTCCACTTT.

The table lists this clonotype with a few counts. The gene calls are TRBV5-1 and TRBJ2-3; TRBD2 is a possible D gene (7 bases). The CDR3 sequence is 16 residues long. CDR1 is SGHRS and CDR2 is YFSETQ in the germline V gene. The V end was cut by 1 base, the J end by 6 bases, with 18 bases between. The CDR3 loop reads CASSLSPFGGLDTQYF. In DNA form, the CDR3 reads TGCGCCAGCAGCTTGTCGCCGTTCGGGGGGCTGGATACGCAGTATTTT.

This chain uses TRBV15 with TRBJ2-7, with D perhaps TRBD2 (6 bases). The CDR3 has 17 amino acids. Per the germline V gene, CDR1 is LNHNV and CDR2 is YYDKDF (reference sequence). The V and J ends lost 0 bases and 7 bases respectively, with 22 bases between them. CDR3 nucleotide sequence: TGTGCCACCAGCAGAGATGCGGTGCTAGGAGGGGCTAGGGAGCAGTACTTC. This translates into CATSRDAVLGGAREQYF.

This clonotype was counted ten times or more. CDR3 amino acids: CASSFQAGGDTQYF. CDR3 bases: TGTGCCAGCAGTTTTCAAGCGGGGGGAGATACGCAGTATTTT. The chain couples TRBV12-3 or TRBV12-4 to TRBJ2-3, with 9 bases aligning to TRBD2. There are 14 residues in the CDR3. V dropped 3 bases and J dropped 5; count of bases not matched to a gene: 3.

The V gene is TRBV4-3, the J gene TRBJ2-5, with 15 bases matching TRBD2. With 2 bases clipped from V and 5 bases from J, the junction kept 6 bases outside the gene matches. The CDR3 extends over 17 amino acids. CDR1 and CDR2 (germline): LGHNA, YSLEER. CDR3 DNA sequence: TGCGCCAGCAGCCAAAGCCCCGGACTAGCGGGAGGGGAGACCCAGTACTTC. Its protein is CASSQSPGLAGGETQYF.

Ten or more counts support this clonotype. The rearrangement uses TRBV7-2 and TRBJ2-3, with TRBD1 matching over 8 bases. The CDR3 runs 13 residues. The V segment lost 5 bases and the J segment 5 bases; nucleotides outside the gene matches: 3. The germline V gene encodes CDR1 SGHTA and CDR2 FQGNSA. The chain's CDR3 is CASSPTGGDTQYF. Here the CDR3 DNA reads TGTGCCAGCAGCCCCACAGGGGGAGATACGCAGTATTTT.

J is TRBJ2-2 and V is TRBV10-3, with D possibly called TRBD1 or TRBD2 (6 bases each). Germline V gene lookup returns CDR1 ENHRY and CDR2 SYGVKD. This CDR3 has 17 amino acids. V was shortened by 6 bases and J by 2 bases, with 19 bases between the two germline ends. CDR3 DNA sequence: TGTGCCATCAGGCGGGGTGTCAGGGGTTCCAACACCGGGGAGCTGTTTTTT. Translating it yields CAIRRGVRGSNTGELFF.

The chain combines TRBV4-2 with TRBJ2-2, with 10 bases that match TRBD1. The V and J ends lost 3 bases and 4 bases, in that order; junction bases with no gene match: 2. Germline CDR1 is LGHNA and CDR2 is YNFKEQ. The CDR3 has 15 amino acids. CDR3 loop: CASSQGTGATGELFF. The CDR3 DNA reads as TGTGCCAGCAGCCAGGGGACAGGGGCCACCGGGGAGCTGTTTTTT.

This clonotype has just a few counts. The V call is TRBV7-9, the J call TRBJ1-6; no reliable D call. Germline loops: CDR1 SEHNR, CDR2 FQNEAQ (reference sequence). The CDR3 spans 10 residues. V was shortened by 5 bases and J by 14 bases, with 7 bases between the two germline ends. CDR3 sequence: CASSRRSLHF. In nucleotides, the CDR3 is TGTGCCAGCAGCCGACGGTCCCTCCACTTT.

This clonotype was seen a handful of times. The CDR3 protein is CASSQIGALDGYTF. The CDR3 DNA reads TGTGCCAGCTCTCAAATCGGGGCGCTGGATGGCTACACCTTC. The V call is TRBV11-2, the J call TRBJ1-2; D is possibly TRBD1 (5 bases). The CDR3 has 14 residues. Trimming took off 8 bases at V and 6 bases at J, with 19 bases between the two ends. CDR1 SGHAT and CDR2 FQNNGV come from the germline V gene.

Ten or more counts support this clonotype. The V call is TRBV5-1, the J call TRBJ2-5; 8 bases are shared with TRBD1. Germline V gene data show CDR1 as SGHRS and CDR2 as YFSETQ. V dropped 4 bases and J dropped 3; count of bases not matched to a gene: 2. The CDR3 spans 13 residues. CDR3 DNA sequence: TGCGCCAGCAGCACGACAGGGGAAGAGACCCAGTACTTC. It translates to CASSTTGEETQYF.

Ten or more counts support this clonotype. The chain links TRBV18 to TRBJ1-1; D is undetermined. This CDR3 has 13 residues. Between the trimmed V and J ends, which lost 5 bases and 2 bases, there was a span of 9 bases. The V gene's germline CDR1 is KGHSH and CDR2 LQKENI. CDR3 coding DNA: TGTGCCAGCTCAATACAAGTAAACACTGAAGCTTTCTTT. Translation: CASSIQVNTEAFF.

This clonotype occurred a few times. The gene calls are TRBV12-3 or TRBV12-4 and TRBJ2-4; D not resolved. The CDR3 covers 17 residues. Trimming took off 1 base at V and 5 bases at J, with 18 bases between the two ends. Here the CDR3 reads CASSLGGSSTAENIQYF. The DNA of the CDR3 is TGTGCCAGCAGTTTAGGAGGTAGTTCGACGGCAGAAAACATTCAGTACTTC.